The 5 T cell receptor beta chains below all came from one sample that was sequenced in a study of blood T cell repertoires in COVID-19. TCRdb's copy holds only in-frame clones and misses some; the assay was immunoSEQ multiplex PCR. Of some 350,000 clones in the sample, 90% to 95% were seen once. Sequencing input: peripheral blood. The receptor set was obtained from a woman under 30 who had recovered from COVID-19.

The V and J genes are TRBV29-1 and TRBJ1-1, with TRBD1 identical over 8 bases. After removal of 1 base from V and 11 bases from J, the junction contained 9 bases not matched to a gene. The CDR3 totals 13 residues. From germline, CDR1 is SQVTM and CDR2 ANQGSEA. The CDR3 reads CSVEGGRGPGAFF. The CDR3 DNA follows: TGCAGCGTTGAAGGGGGCAGGGGGCCAGGTGCTTTCTTT.

This clone was detected only once. The chain uses TRBV7-9 and TRBJ2-3; D remains unclear. CDR3 size: 15 residues. V was shortened by 2 bases and J by 0 bases, with 9 bases between the two germline ends. Germline-derived CDR1 and CDR2 are SEHNR and FQNEAQ (reference sequence). The CDR3 coding sequence is TGTGCCAGCAGCTTATTTGAGAGTAGCACAGATACGCAGTATTTT. Translated: CASSLFESSTDTQYF.

The rearrangement joins TRBV9 to TRBJ2-1, with 9 nucleotides matching TRBD1. CDR3 length: 13 amino acids. The V segment lost 3 bases and the J segment 6 bases; nucleotides outside the gene matches: 1. Germline values: CDR1 SGDLS, CDR2 YYNGEE. Written as DNA, the CDR3 is TGTGCCAGCAGCGAGGGACAGGGCAATGAGCAGTTCTTC. Translating gives CASSEGQGNEQFF.

The CDR3 protein is CASSHVREAPEQYV. The DNA for the CDR3 is TGTGCCAGCAGCCACGTGCGGGAGGCTCCCGAGCAGTACGTC. J is TRBJ2-7 and V is TRBV6-6, with 8 bases that match TRBD2. V lost 6 bases and J lost 6; bases outside the gene matches: 10. Germline CDR1 reads MNHNY; CDR2 reads SVGAGI (reference sequence). CDR3 length: 14 amino acids.

This chain joins TRBV7-9 and TRBJ1-2, with D maybe TRBD1 (5 bases). This CDR3 contains 13 residues. Trimming removed 6 bases at V and 6 bases at J, with 14 bases between. Germline V gene lookup returns CDR1 SEHNR and CDR2 FQNEAQ (reference sequence). The CDR3 nucleotides read TGTGCCAGCAGTTCCGGGACTGATAATGGCTACACCTTC. Amino acid sequence: CASSSGTDNGYTF.